This T cell receptor (beta chain) originates from a study of T cells expressing NK-cell markers. This CDR3 region has 13 residues. Germline V lookup: CDR1 WSHSY, CDR2 SAAADI. TCRdb reprocessed the 5' RACE reads and keeps a single row for each CDR3 protein, giving no DNA. The sample shows over 150,000 distinct CDR3 sequences, and roughly a third sits with its ten largest clones. Source material: blood T cells: a sorted CD56 or NKG2C T cell subset, CD4+ or CD8+ T cells, or bulk PBMC T cells (not recorded which). The sequence came from a woman between 45 and 65 years old in good health. The chain links TRBV10-2 to TRBJ2-3. The CDR3 sequence: CASSGADADTQYF.